The rows below give T cell receptor beta chains drawn from one sample of a study of T cell responses to AZD1222 COVID-19 vaccine. The method was immunoSEQ multiplex PCR; TCRdb's version includes in-frame clones alone and lacks a portion of them. This sample has about 88,000 clones; roughly 89% occur once, and the top ten carry roughly 2.5%. Here the sequenced sample was peripheral blood, taken on day 0 of AZD1222 vaccination. These receptor sequences come from an adult in good health. The CDR3 runs from the conserved cysteine through the conserved F or W. Fields, in order: J gene, D gene, clone size, V gene, CDR3 protein, CDR3 DNA. A D gene is named only where the DNA matches it firmly. Expanded clones are given a class, and other clones once, few, many or no size at all.

>TRBJ2-5|TRBD2|NA|TRBV11-1
CASSTDSGGEETQYF
TGTGCCAGCAGCACAGACAGCGGGGGGGAAGAGACCCAGTACTTC
>TRBJ2-7|NA|NA|TRBV29-1
CSVGNTYEQYF
TGCAGCGTTGGTAATACCTACGAGCAGTACTTC
>TRBJ2-1|NA|once|TRBV19
CNLIGEEAAYNEQFF
TGTAACCTCATTGGGGAAGAAGCAGCCTACAATGAGCAGTTCTTC
>TRBJ2-7|TRBD2|NA|TRBV5-6
CASSLGLAERSYEQYF
TGTGCCAGCAGCTTGGGACTAGCGGAACGATCCTACGAGCAGTACTTC
>TRBJ1-1|TRBD1|NA|TRBV5-1
CASSSSTGMNTEAFF
TGCGCCAGCAGCTCCTCGACAGGGATGAACACTGAAGCTTTCTTT
>TRBJ1-3|NA|NA|TRBV7-9
CASSYRDDTIYF
TGTGCCAGCAGTTACAGGGATGACACCATATATTTT
>TRBJ2-2|NA|NA|TRBV5-4
CASSLPGSGLNTGELFF
TGTGCCAGCAGCTTACCAGGTTCGGGGCTGAACACCGGGGAGCTGTTTTTT
>TRBJ1-1|TRBD1|NA|TRBV7-3
CASSSDRGHTEAFF
TGTGCCAGCAGCTCGGACAGGGGGCACACTGAAGCTTTCTTT
>TRBJ1-1|NA|NA|TRBV5-6
CASSQGNGAEAFF
TGTGCCAGCAGCCAGGGCAACGGGGCTGAAGCTTTCTTT
>TRBJ2-7|TRBD2|few|TRBV2
CAGKTSGVYEQYF
TGTGCCGGCAAGACTAGCGGGGTCTACGAGCAGTACTTC
>TRBJ2-5|TRBD2|once|TRBV20-1
CSAPGGLRQYF
TGCAGTGCTCCGGGGGGACTACGACAGTACTTC
>TRBJ1-1|TRBD1|few|TRBV29-1
CSVEDDRGWTEAFF
TGCAGCGTTGAAGACGACAGGGGATGGACTGAAGCTTTCTTT
>TRBJ2-7|NA|NA|TRBV6-2/TRBV6-3
CASSYSPDSLSSYEQYF
TGTGCCAGCAGTTACTCGCCGGACAGTTTAAGCTCCTACGAGCAGTACTTC
>TRBJ1-5|NA|NA|TRBV30
CAWSVGKSSNQPQHF
TGTGCCTGGAGTGTGGGTAAGTCGAGCAATCAGCCCCAGCATTTT
>TRBJ1-1|TRBD1|NA|TRBV12-5
CASGLRPGGWGTEAFF
TGTGCTAGTGGTTTGAGACCAGGGGGCTGGGGCACTGAAGCTTTCTTT
>TRBJ2-7|TRBD1|NA|TRBV6-5
CASRNRDRGTYEQYF
TGTGCCAGCAGGAACCGGGACAGGGGCACCTACGAGCAGTACTTC
>TRBJ1-5|NA|NA|TRBV19
CASSYPGPREPQHF
TGTGCCAGTAGCTATCCGGGGCCGAGAGAACCCCAGCATTTT
>TRBJ2-1|NA|NA|TRBV19
CASSIAGESYNEQFF
TGTGCCAGTAGTATAGCGGGAGAATCCTACAATGAGCAGTTCTTC
>TRBJ2-1|NA|NA|TRBV6-6
CASSYSGYEQFF
TGTGCCAGCAGTTACTCCGGGTATGAGCAGTTCTTC